The clone carrying this T cell receptor beta chain came up once. Distinct nucleotide sequences in the sample also encode this CDR3. In germline, CDR1 is MNHEY, CDR2 SVGAGI. The CDR3 totals 15 residues. With 6 bases clipped from V and 5 bases from J, the junction kept 6 bases outside the gene matches. The sample is drawn from a study of blood T cell repertoires in COVID-19. At the level of the study: PBMCs, B-cell-depleted T cells, or T cells provided the cDNA or gDNA that made up the material.

In the original analysis: Reference gene primers were amplified, and this amplification served to estimate nucleated cell counts. The table came from immunoSEQ multiplex PCR; TCRdb's copy has only in-frame clones and leaves some out. V and J calls and clone size are as listed in that table; D and trimming were resolved from the DNA. The repertoire holds 150,000 to 180,000 clones, with around 84% as singletons. The chain joins TRBV6-5 to TRBJ2-2; 10 bases match TRBD2. Source material: peripheral blood. The origin of this receptor is a woman aged 55-69 years with COVID-19, enrolled during active disease. CDR3 protein: CASRPLAGVTGELFF. The CDR3 DNA follows: TGTGCCAGCAGACCTCTAGCGGGAGTAACCGGGGAGCTGTTTTTT.